This TCR beta chain was found in a study of blood T cell repertoires in COVID-19. The protocol was immunoSEQ multiplex PCR, while the TCRdb copy is restricted to in-frame clones and leaves out a portion. Here the sample spans 250,000 to 400,000 clones, under 90% being singletons. CDR3 size: 15 residues. The V gene end was trimmed by 4 bases and the J gene end by 3 bases; junction bases not matched to a gene: 9. Germline CDR1 SGHAT, CDR2 FQDESV (reference sequence). The rearrangement uses TRBV11-1 and TRBJ2-7; 7 bases match TRBD2. The specimen sequenced was peripheral blood. The TCR comes from a woman aged 25-40 years with COVID-19, enrolled during active disease. CDR3 DNA sequence: TGTGCCAGCAGCTACGGCGGGAGAGGCGTCTACGAGCAGTACTTC. Translating gives CASSYGGRGVYEQYF.